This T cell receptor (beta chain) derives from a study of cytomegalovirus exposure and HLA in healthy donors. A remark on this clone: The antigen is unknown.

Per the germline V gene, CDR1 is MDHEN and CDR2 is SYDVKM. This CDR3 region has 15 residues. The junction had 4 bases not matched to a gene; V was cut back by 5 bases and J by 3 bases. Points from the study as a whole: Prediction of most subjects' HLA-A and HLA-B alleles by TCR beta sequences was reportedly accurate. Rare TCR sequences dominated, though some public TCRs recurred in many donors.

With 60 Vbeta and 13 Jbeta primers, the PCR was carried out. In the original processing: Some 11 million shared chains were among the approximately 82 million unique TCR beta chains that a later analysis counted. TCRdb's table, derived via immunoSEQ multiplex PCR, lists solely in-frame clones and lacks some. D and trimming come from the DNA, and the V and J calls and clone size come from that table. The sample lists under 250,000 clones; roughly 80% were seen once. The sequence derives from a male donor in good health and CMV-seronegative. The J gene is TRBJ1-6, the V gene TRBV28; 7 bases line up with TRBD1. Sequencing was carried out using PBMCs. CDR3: CASSGRQGYNSPLHF. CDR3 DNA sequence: TGTGCCAGCAGTGGGAGACAGGGCTATAATTCACCCCTCCACTTT. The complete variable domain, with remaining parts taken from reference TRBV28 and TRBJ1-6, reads DVKVTQSSRYLVKRTGEKVFLECVQDMDHENMFWYRQDPGLGLRLIYFSYDVKMKEKGDIPEGYSVSREKKERFSLILESASTNQTSMYLCASSGRQGYNSPLHFGNGTRLTVT.